Listed below are T cell receptor beta chains from one sample, sequenced in a study of shared clonotypes between healthy human individuals. Sequenced by immunoSEQ multiplex PCR; TCRdb stores in-frame clones only, minus some. The sample has 950,000 to 1,300,000 clones; about three quarters are singletons. The sample consisted of memory CD4+ T cells sorted from blood. The source is a man aged 18 to 30 in good health. Both conserved end residues are part of each CDR3. The order of the fields is V gene, J gene, D gene, clone size, CDR3 protein, CDR3 DNA. A D gene is named only where the DNA matches it firmly. Where a row states a size, it is once, few, many or the class of an expanded clone; other rows omit it.

>TRBV2|TRBJ1-5|-|-
CASSEMAENQPQHF
TGTGCCAGCAGTGAAATGGCGGAGAATCAGCCCCAGCATTTT
>TRBV5-1|TRBJ1-2|-|once
CASASGQNNYGYTF
TGCGCCAGCGCCTCAGGCCAGAATAACTATGGCTACACCTTC
>TRBV6-1|TRBJ1-1|-|-
CASSEGGVHTEAFF
TGTGCCAGCAGTGAAGGGGGGGTCCACACTGAAGCTTTCTTT
>TRBV6-5|TRBJ1-1|-|few
CATDRGPQSPEAFF
TGTGCCACCGATCGAGGGCCACAGAGCCCTGAAGCTTTCTTT
>TRBV2|TRBJ2-4|-|-
CASSRGGGFNF
TGTGCCAGCAGCCGCGGTGGAGGGTTTAACTTC
>TRBV6-1|TRBJ2-7|TRBD1|once
CASSGPQGKQYF
TGTGCCAGCAGTGGACCACAGGGGAAGCAGTACTTC
>TRBV7-6|TRBJ1-1|-|-
CASSLYGQTEAFF
TGTGCCAGCAGCTTATACGGACAAACTGAAGCTTTCTTT
>TRBV6-1|TRBJ1-2|-|-
CASSAPRGYGYTF
TGTGCCAGCAGTGCCCCCAGAGGGTATGGCTACACCTTC
>TRBV28|TRBJ1-5|-|-
CASSLVRGLVRQPQHF
TGTGCCAGCAGTTTGGTCAGGGGACTAGTGAGACAGCCCCAGCATTTT
>TRBV27|TRBJ1-6|-|-
CASSLGGSNNSPLHF
TGTGCCAGCAGTTTAGGAGGGAGCAATAATTCACCCCTCCACTTT
>TRBV9|TRBJ2-7|-|-
CASSAGVGRSLYEQYF
TGTGCCAGCAGCGCGGGGGTCGGCAGGAGTCTCTACGAGCAGTACTTC
>TRBV10-1|TRBJ2-5|-|-
CASSGQLQETQYF
TGCGCCAGCAGCGGACAGTTACAAGAGACCCAGTACTTC
>TRBV7-2|TRBJ1-4|-|once
CASSLGTGGKLFF
TGTGCCAGCAGCTTAGGAACAGGTGGAAAACTGTTTTTT
>TRBV19|TRBJ1-5|-|-
CASSRGDSNQPQHF
TGTGCCAGTAGCCGGGGAGATAGCAATCAGCCCCAGCATTTT
>TRBV10-3|TRBJ1-1|-|few
CAISGMGGGKDTEAFF
TGTGCCATCAGTGGAATGGGGGGTGGCAAGGACACTGAAGCTTTCTTT
>TRBV29-1|TRBJ2-3|-|-
CSVEGGSDTQYF
TGCAGCGTTGAGGGAGGTTCCGATACGCAGTATTTT
>TRBV5-1|TRBJ2-5|TRBD2|-
CASSLGTGGSQYF
TGCGCCAGCAGCTTGGGGACGGGGGGGTCCCAGTACTTC
>TRBV5-4|TRBJ1-2|-|-
CASSTRNRNYGYTF
TGTGCCAGCAGCACCAGAAACCGAAACTATGGCTACACCTTC
>TRBV19|TRBJ1-5|-|-
CASSIRQSNQPQHF
TGTGCCAGTAGTATAAGACAGAGCAATCAGCCCCAGCATTTT
>TRBV29-1|TRBJ1-1|-|-
CSGTQGSTEAFF
TGCAGCGGTACTCAGGGGAGCACTGAAGCTTTCTTT
>TRBV10-3|TRBJ1-2|-|-
CAISTGKANYGYTF
TGTGCCATCAGTACAGGAAAAGCTAACTATGGCTACACCTTC
>TRBV5-4|TRBJ1-1|-|-
CASSLVGVATEAFF
TGTGCCAGCAGCTTGGTTGGGGTCGCCACTGAAGCTTTCTTT
>TRBV6-5|TRBJ1-5|TRBD1|-
CASSYTQGQPQHF
TGTGCCAGCAGTTATACACAGGGGCAGCCCCAGCATTTT
>TRBV25-1|TRBJ2-2|-|-
CASSSGPPNTGELFF
TGTGCCAGCAGTTCGGGACCTCCGAACACCGGGGAGCTGTTTTTT
>TRBV28|TRBJ2-6|-|-
CASTARALGANVLTF
TGTGCCAGCACCGCTAGGGCCCTCGGGGCCAACGTCCTGACTTTC
>TRBV6-5|TRBJ2-2|-|-
CASSLHLPNTGELFF
TGTGCCAGCAGTTTACACCTGCCTAACACCGGGGAGCTGTTTTTT
>TRBV10-3|TRBJ2-3|-|-
CAISPAAQLSTDTQYF
TGTGCCATCAGTCCGGCGGCACAACTCAGCACAGATACGCAGTATTTT
>TRBV9|TRBJ2-5|-|few
CASSAGSSGFNQETQYF
TGTGCCAGCAGCGCCGGATCGTCAGGGTTCAATCAAGAGACCCAGTACTTC
>TRBV19|TRBJ2-7|TRBD1|once
CASSILGQSYEQYF
TGTGCCAGTAGTATTTTGGGACAGAGCTACGAGCAGTACTTC
>TRBV6-1|TRBJ2-7|TRBD1|-
CASSLGQGSYEQYF
TGTGCCAGCAGCCTGGGACAGGGGTCCTACGAGCAGTACTTC
>TRBV28|TRBJ1-2|-|few
CASQGSSNYGYTF
TGTGCCAGCCAGGGCTCCTCTAACTATGGCTACACCTTC
>TRBV27|TRBJ2-7|TRBD1|once
CASSIIPGQGAYEQYF
TGTGCCAGCAGTATCATTCCGGGACAGGGAGCTTACGAGCAGTACTTC
>TRBV25-1|TRBJ2-2|TRBD2|-
CASRTAGSNTGELFF
TGTGCCAGCAGGACAGCGGGGTCGAACACCGGGGAGCTGTTTTTT
>TRBV27|TRBJ1-4|TRBD1|-
CASSLSTGGLKLFF
TGTGCCAGCAGTTTAAGTACAGGGGGTCTAAAACTGTTTTTT
>TRBV9|TRBJ1-6|-|-
CASSVLQDNSPLHF
TGTGCCAGCAGCGTACTACAGGATAATTCACCCCTCCACTTT
>TRBV15|TRBJ2-7|-|-
CATSRQLGGPGHEQYF
TGTGCCACCAGCAGACAACTTGGGGGACCGGGGCACGAGCAGTACTTC
>TRBV19|TRBJ1-1|-|-
CASSIRPGTNTEAFF
TGTGCCAGTAGTATCAGACCGGGGACTAACACTGAAGCTTTCTTT
>TRBV28|TRBJ2-7|TRBD2|-
CASSLFGGGPYEQYF
TGTGCCAGCAGTTTATTCGGCGGGGGGCCGTACGAGCAGTACTTC
>TRBV30|TRBJ1-6|-|-
CAWSPGGGTLHF
TGTGCCTGGAGCCCGGGGGGGGGAACCCTCCACTTT
>TRBV29-1|TRBJ1-1|-|-
CSGGGQSNTEAFF
TGCAGCGGGGGAGGGCAGTCGAACACTGAAGCTTTCTTT
>TRBV30|TRBJ2-2|-|-
CAWTNIQGSGELFF
TGTGCCTGGACGAATATCCAGGGTTCCGGGGAGCTGTTTTTT
>TRBV5-1|TRBJ1-1|-|-
CASSPEGVNTEAFF
TGCGCCAGCAGCCCAGAAGGAGTGAACACTGAAGCTTTCTTT
>TRBV7-2|TRBJ2-2|-|-
CASERGDGPTGELFF
TGTGCCAGCGAGAGGGGAGACGGACCCACCGGGGAGCTGTTTTTT
>TRBV5-1|TRBJ2-7|-|-
CASSLIGRTNEQYF
TGCGCCAGCAGCTTGATAGGGAGAACAAACGAGCAGTACTTC
>TRBV7-7|TRBJ2-2|-|once
CASSGGANTGELFF
TGTGCTAGCAGCGGCGGGGCGAACACCGGGGAGCTGTTTTTT
>TRBV9|TRBJ1-6|-|-
CASSVFLGPLHF
TGTGCCAGCAGCGTTTTCCTCGGTCCCCTCCACTTT